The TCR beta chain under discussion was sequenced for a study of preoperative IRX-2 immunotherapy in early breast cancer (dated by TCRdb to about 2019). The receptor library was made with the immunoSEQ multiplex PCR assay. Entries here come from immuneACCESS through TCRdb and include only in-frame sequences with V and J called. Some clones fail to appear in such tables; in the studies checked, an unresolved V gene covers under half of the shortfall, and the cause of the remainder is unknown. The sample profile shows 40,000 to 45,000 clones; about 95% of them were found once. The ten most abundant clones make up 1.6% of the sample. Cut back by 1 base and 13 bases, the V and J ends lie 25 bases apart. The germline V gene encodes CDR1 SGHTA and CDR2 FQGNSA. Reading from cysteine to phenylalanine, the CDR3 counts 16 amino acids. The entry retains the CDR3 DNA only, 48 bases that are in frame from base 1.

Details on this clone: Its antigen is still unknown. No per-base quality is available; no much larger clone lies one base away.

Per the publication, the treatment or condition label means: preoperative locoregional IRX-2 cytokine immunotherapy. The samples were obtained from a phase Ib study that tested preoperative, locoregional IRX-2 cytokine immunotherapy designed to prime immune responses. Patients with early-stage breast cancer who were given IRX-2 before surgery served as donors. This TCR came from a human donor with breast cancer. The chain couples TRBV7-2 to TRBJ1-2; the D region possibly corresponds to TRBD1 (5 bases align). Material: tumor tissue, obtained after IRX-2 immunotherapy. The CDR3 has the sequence CASSLVVRDWGFGVTF. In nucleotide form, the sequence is TGTGCCAGCAGCTTAGTTGTTCGGGACTGGGGATTTGGGGTCACCTTC.